Below, 14 T cell receptor beta chains from the same sample are listed, as sequenced in a study of shared clonotypes between healthy human individuals. Using immunoSEQ multiplex PCR, the repertoire was profiled, and TCRdb retains in-frame clones only, with some absent. The data contain hundreds of thousands of clones, roughly 70% of them singletons. Sample: memory CD4+ T cells sorted from blood. Subset reported: CD45RA-negative fraction. The receptor source for this set is a woman in her twenties or thirties in good health.

The chain couples TRBV13 to TRBJ2-5; 9 nucleotides line up with TRBD1. The CDR3 contains 18 residues. The germline V gene encodes CDR1 PRHDT and CDR2 FYEKMQ (reference sequence). V shed 5 bases and J 5 bases; nucleotides not matched to a gene: 18. DNA for the CDR3: TGTGCCAGCAGCCGAAACCCAAAATCCACAGGGGGCTTGGAGACCCAGTACTTC. Its translation: CASSRNPKSTGGLETQYF.

This chain connects TRBV28 to TRBJ2-3; D assignment may be TRBD1 or TRBD2 (7 bases each). Germline CDR1 is MDHEN and CDR2 is SYDVKM. V was cut by 4 bases and J by 10 bases, with 21 bases left in between. This CDR3 is built from 15 residues. CDR3 bases: TGTGCCAGCAGTTCGTCAGGGGGAGGGGAAGTGGCGCAGTATTTT. Its translation: CASSSSGGGEVAQYF.

Only one count was recorded for this clone. V is TRBV4-1 and J is TRBJ2-2, with 11 bases that match TRBD1. The V gene end was trimmed by 2 bases and the J gene end by 6 bases; junction bases not matched to a gene: 5. Looked up from germline, CDR1 is MGHRA and CDR2 is YSYEKL. The CDR3 has 16 residues. The CDR3 DNA follows: TGCGCCAGCAGCCAACCCGGACAGGGGGCGTCCGGGGAGCTGTTTTTT. Translation: CASSQPGQGASGELFF.

CDR3 residues: CASKQLSDPGQGASEQYF. The DNA for the CDR3 is TGTGCCAGCAAACAGTTATCCGACCCGGGACAGGGGGCCTCCGAGCAGTACTTC. The chain combines TRBV5-2 with TRBJ2-7; TRBD1, the table's D call, lacks a check against the DNA. TRBV5-2 is noted as a pseudogene. This CDR3 has 18 residues.

The gene calls are TRBV28 and TRBJ2-1; 10 positions match TRBD1. The CDR3 is made up of 17 amino acids. After removal of 7 bases from V and 1 base from J, the junction contained 10 bases not matched to a gene. CDR1 and CDR2 from the germline V gene are MDHEN and SYDVKM. The CDR3 DNA reads as TGTGCCAGCAACCGCATAGGGACAGGGGCGTCCTACAATGAGCAGTTCTTC. Translating it yields CASNRIGTGASYNEQFF.

In its sample, this clone was seen a few times. The V and J genes are TRBV18 and TRBJ1-3, with 8 positions matching TRBD1. The CDR3 has 14 residues. Per the germline V gene, CDR1 is KGHSH and CDR2 is LQKENI. V dropped 5 bases and J dropped 2; count of bases not matched to a gene: 2. The CDR3 DNA reads as TGTGCCAGCTCAGCGGACAGGGCTGGAAACACCATATATTTT. Translated, it gives CASSADRAGNTIYF.

The rearrangement links TRBV2 to TRBJ2-2; perhaps TRBD1 as D (5 bases). Trimming removed 6 bases from V and 4 bases from J, with 12 bases in between. CDR1 is SNHLY and CDR2 is FYNNEI in the germline V gene. This CDR3 spans 14 amino acids. The CDR3 region has the DNA TGTGCCAGCAGGGGGCAGCCCACCACCGGGGAGCTGTTTTTT. Translated, it gives CASRGQPTTGELFF. The full variable domain, completed using reference TRBV2 and TRBJ2-2, is EPEVTQTPSHQVTQMGQEVILRCVPISNHLYFYWYRQILGQKVEFLVSFYNNEISEKSEIFDDQFSVERPDGSNFTLKIRSTKLEDSAMYFCASRGQPTTGELFFGEGSRLTVL.

This sequence joins TRBV5-6 and TRBJ2-3; 7 positions agree with TRBD2. The CDR3 totals 15 residues. CDR1 is SGHDT, CDR2 YYEEEE, per germline. The V segment lost 0 bases and the J segment 0 bases; nucleotides outside the gene matches: 1. CDR3 coding DNA: TGTGCCAGCAGCTTGGGTAGCGGGAGCACAGATACGCAGTATTTT. Translated: CASSLGSGSTDTQYF.

This clone occurred a few times. This rearrangement joins TRBV7-9 to TRBJ2-1; no firm D call. Trimming pared 5 bases from V and 9 bases from J, leaving 14 bases between. Per germline, CDR1 SEHNR and CDR2 FQNEAQ (reference sequence). The CDR3 is 13 residues long. CDR3 region: CASSLSRPPEQFF. As DNA, the CDR3 is TGTGCCAGCAGCCTTAGTCGACCCCCTGAGCAGTTCTTC.

This clone was seen just once. Germline is not matched at one junction end, which may reflect a read error. The chain recombines TRBV6-1 with TRBJ1-2; D remains unclear. Germline V lookup: CDR1 MNHNS, CDR2 SASEGT. This CDR3 has 12 amino acids. This CDR3 reads CASSQANYGYTF. The CDR3 DNA sequence: TGTGCCAGCAGTCAAGCTAACTATGGCTACACCTTC.

This rearrangement joins TRBV6-1 to TRBJ2-1, with 13 bases identical to TRBD2. Germline V gene lookup returns CDR1 MNHNS and CDR2 SASEGT. This CDR3 is built from 15 residues. V was clipped by 6 bases and J by 7 bases; unmatched bases: 6. The CDR3 here is CASSPRTSGSNEQFF. The CDR3 nucleotides read TGTGCCAGCAGCCCCAGGACTAGCGGGAGTAATGAGCAGTTCTTC.

Remarks on this clone: An end of the junction differs from the germline gene, which may be a read error. The rearrangement uses TRBV7-9 and TRBJ2-7; D is possibly TRBD1 (6 bases). This CDR3 contains 14 residues. Germline-derived CDR1 and CDR2 are SEHNR and FQNEAQ (reference sequence). The CDR3: CASSHADREQPRDF. Here the CDR3 DNA reads TGTGCCAGCAGCCATGCGGACAGAGAACAGCCCCGAGACTTC.

This clone was seen more than once but under ten times. Other DNA sequences in the sample encode the same CDR3. The chain links TRBV5-1 to TRBJ1-2; D uncertain. V lost 0 bases and J 7 bases, leaving 7 bases between the germline ends. CDR3 length: 12 amino acids. Germline values: CDR1 SGHRS, CDR2 YFSETQ. The CDR3 sequence is CASSLEGSGYTF. CDR3 DNA sequence: TGCGCCAGCAGCTTGGAAGGGAGTGGCTACACCTTC.

The rearrangement joins TRBV27 to TRBJ2-7, with TRBD1 matching over 7 bases. In germline, CDR1 is MNHEY, CDR2 SMNVEV (reference sequence). This CDR3 comprises 11 residues. This CDR3 is CSTGTDYEQYF. DNA for the CDR3: TGTTCGACGGGGACAGACTACGAGCAGTACTTC.